The clone carrying this TCR beta chain was detected many times. Its matching antigen is unknown. Per the germline V gene, CDR1 is MDHEN and CDR2 is SYDVKM. V was trimmed by 7 bases and J by 6 bases, leaving 13 bases between them. This CDR3 region has 12 residues. The sample comes from a study of regulatory T cells in long-lasting Graves disease. Regarding the study as a whole: When disease was persistent, TRBV28, TRBJ1-2 and TRBJ2-5 were the favored segments.

With iRepertoire HTBI primers and Arm-PCR of CDR3 regions, TCR beta libraries were built. Per the authors' pipeline: Analysis of the samples identified roughly 62 TRBV and around 15 TRBJ segments. TCRdb used MiXCR to reprocess the multiplex PCR reads, holding one entry per CDR3 protein. What appears here as the V and J calls and clone size reflects TCRdb's work, not the paper's. The sample includes about 470,000 distinct CDR3 sequences, approximately 21% of them seen just once. Time point noted: persistent/refractory GD, antithyroid drugs over 5 years with positive TRAb. The authors made the TCR library using RNA they extracted from PBMCs. As a group, patients came from one endocrinology department in Xi'an, China.

This sequence joins TRBV28 and TRBJ2-7; no reliable D call. The specimen was peripheral blood mononuclear cells (PBMCs), collected when the disease was refractory, from a patient treated with antithyroid drugs. The source is a female donor with Graves disease. The CDR3 is CASTPGPFEQYF. The CDR3 DNA reads as TGTGCCAGCACCCCGGGCCCCTTCGAGCAGTACTTC.